Here is one T cell receptor beta chain with its context. Its cognate antigen is unknown. Only in-frame clones appear in the TCRdb table, and some are missing; sequencing was by immunoSEQ multiplex PCR. The data show 90,000 to 100,000 clones, around nine tenths seen once. This record belongs to a study of T cell responses to AZD1222 COVID-19 vaccine. Notes on the study in general: Possibly, clonal diversity was underestimated; donors were largely white British and included more females.

The sequence derives from an adult in good health. The sequences come from peripheral blood, collected on day 0 of AZD1222 vaccination.

The CDR3 nucleotides read TGTGCCAGCAGTTACCAGGGAGATGGCTACACCTTC. Its protein is CASSYQGDGYTF. This chain joins TRBV6-2 or TRBV6-3 and TRBJ1-2; perhaps TRBD1 as D (5 bases). Germline V gene data show CDR1 as MNHEY and CDR2 as SVGEGT. This CDR3 region has 12 residues. With 2 bases removed from V and 6 bases from J, the gap between germline ends came to 7 bases.